This T cell receptor beta chain is from a study of neoadjuvant anti-PD-1 for oral cavity cancer. The method was immunoSEQ multiplex PCR; TCRdb's version includes in-frame clones alone and lacks a portion of them. The sample shows 75,000 or so clones, under 85% of them seen only once. With V trimmed by 6 bases and J by 6 bases, 10 bases remained unmatched. This CDR3 is built from 14 residues. Germline V gene data show CDR1 as MNHNS and CDR2 as SASEGT. The receptor was isolated from a person aged 35 to 85 with oral cavity squamous cell carcinoma. The material was PBMCs, obtained before nivolumab (anti-PD-1) treatment. The V and J genes are TRBV6-1 and TRBJ2-7; 8 bases line up with TRBD2. The CDR3 loop is CASSPGGAYGEQYF. CDR3 DNA: TGTGCCAGCAGCCCGGGGGGGGCTTACGGCGAGCAGTACTTC.